This TCR beta chain was recorded in a study of blood T cells in healthy people across ages. Overall study findings and caveats: The study regarded diversity estimates from one million T cells as underestimates.

Comments on this clonotype: Its antigen is currently unknown.

Roughly 10 milliliters was the volume of peripheral blood drawn from each donor. Total RNA was extracted at no less than 6 micrograms per sample. V lost 3 bases and J lost 0, with 18 bases in between. Germline V gives CDR1 LGHDT, CDR2 YNNKEL (reference sequence). CDR3 length equals 18 residues. Sample-barcoded 5' priming and a J-beta primer mix drove a second PCR of about 7 to 12 cycles. Samples each returned at least 3 million CDR3-containing paired-end reads. Using its own MiXCR run on the 5' RACE reads, TCRdb lists one record per CDR3 protein. This table has more than 1.4 million distinct CDR3 sequences, approximately 40% appearing once.

The sequence came from a young woman in good health. The source material was blood. The V gene is TRBV3-1, the J gene TRBJ2-1; D is undetermined. CDR3 sequence (DNA): TGTGCCAGCAGCCACGGTTTGTCAGTTTGGGACTCCTACAATGAGCAGTTCTTC. The encoded protein is CASSHGLSVWDSYNEQFF.